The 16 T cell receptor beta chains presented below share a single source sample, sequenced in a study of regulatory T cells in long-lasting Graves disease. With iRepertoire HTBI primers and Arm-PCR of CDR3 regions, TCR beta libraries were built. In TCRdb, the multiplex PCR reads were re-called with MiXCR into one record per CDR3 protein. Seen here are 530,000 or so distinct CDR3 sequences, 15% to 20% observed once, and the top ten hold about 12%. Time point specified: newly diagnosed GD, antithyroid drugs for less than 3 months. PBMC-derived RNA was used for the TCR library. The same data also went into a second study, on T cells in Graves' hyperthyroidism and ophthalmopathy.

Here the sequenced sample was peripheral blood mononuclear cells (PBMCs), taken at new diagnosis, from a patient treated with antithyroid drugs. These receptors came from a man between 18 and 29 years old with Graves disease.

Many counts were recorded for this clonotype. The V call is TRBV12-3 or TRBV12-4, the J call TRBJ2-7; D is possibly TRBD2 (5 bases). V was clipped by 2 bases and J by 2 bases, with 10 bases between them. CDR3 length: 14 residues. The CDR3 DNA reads TGTGCCAGCAGTTTATCCGGGGTAACCTACGAGCAGTACTTC. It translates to CASSLSGVTYEQYF.

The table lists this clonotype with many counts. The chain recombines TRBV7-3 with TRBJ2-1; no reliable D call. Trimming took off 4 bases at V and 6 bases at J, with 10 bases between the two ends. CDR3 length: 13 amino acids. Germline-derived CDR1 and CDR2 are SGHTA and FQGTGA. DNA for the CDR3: TGTGCCAGCAGCTCAAACTCGGCCAATGAGCAGTTCTTC. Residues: CASSSNSANEQFF.

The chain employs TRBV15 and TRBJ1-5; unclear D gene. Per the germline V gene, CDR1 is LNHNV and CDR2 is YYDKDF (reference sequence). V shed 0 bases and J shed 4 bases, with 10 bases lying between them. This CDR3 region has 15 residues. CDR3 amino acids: CATSRDLMGNQPQHF. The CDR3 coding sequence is TGTGCCACCAGCAGAGATTTAATGGGAAATCAGCCCCAGCATTTT.

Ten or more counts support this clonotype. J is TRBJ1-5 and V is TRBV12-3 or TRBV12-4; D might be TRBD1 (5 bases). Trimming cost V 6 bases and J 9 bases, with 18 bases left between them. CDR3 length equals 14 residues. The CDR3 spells CASSSERTPRPQHF. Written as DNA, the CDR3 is TGTGCCAGCAGCTCTGAGAGGACACCACGGCCCCAGCATTTT.

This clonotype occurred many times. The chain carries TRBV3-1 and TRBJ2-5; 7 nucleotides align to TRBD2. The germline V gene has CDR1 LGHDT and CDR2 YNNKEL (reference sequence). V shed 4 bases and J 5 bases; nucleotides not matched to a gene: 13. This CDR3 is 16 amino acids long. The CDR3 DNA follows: TGTGCCAGCAGCCCCCCAATAGGGAGGGGTCGGGAGACCCAGTACTTC. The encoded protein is CASSPPIGRGRETQYF.

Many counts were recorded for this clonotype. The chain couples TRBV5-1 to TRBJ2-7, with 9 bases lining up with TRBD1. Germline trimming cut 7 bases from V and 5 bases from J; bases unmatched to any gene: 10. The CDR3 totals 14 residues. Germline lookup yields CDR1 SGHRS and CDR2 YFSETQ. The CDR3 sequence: CASGPGQGGHEQYF. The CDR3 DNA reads TGCGCCAGCGGCCCGGGACAGGGTGGCCACGAGCAGTACTTC. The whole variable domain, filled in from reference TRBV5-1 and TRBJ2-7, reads KAGVTQTPRYLIKTRGQQVTLSCSPISGHRSVSWYQQTPGQGLQFLFEYFSETQRNKGNFPGRFSGRQFSNSRSEMNVSTLELGDSALYLCASGPGQGGHEQYFGPGTRLTVT.

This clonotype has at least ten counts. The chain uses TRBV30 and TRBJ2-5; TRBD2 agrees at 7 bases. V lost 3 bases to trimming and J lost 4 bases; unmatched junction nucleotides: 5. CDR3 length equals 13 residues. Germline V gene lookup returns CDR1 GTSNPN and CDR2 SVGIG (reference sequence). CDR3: CAWRVGGLETQYF. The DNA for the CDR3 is TGTGCCTGGAGGGTGGGAGGGTTAGAGACCCAGTACTTC.

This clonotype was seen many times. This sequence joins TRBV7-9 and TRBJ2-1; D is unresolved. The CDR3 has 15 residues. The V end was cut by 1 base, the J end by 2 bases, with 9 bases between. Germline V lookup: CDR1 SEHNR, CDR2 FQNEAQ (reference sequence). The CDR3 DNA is TGTGCCAGCAGCTTAGGAGTTCTACCCTACAATGAGCAGTTCTTC. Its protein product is CASSLGVLPYNEQFF.

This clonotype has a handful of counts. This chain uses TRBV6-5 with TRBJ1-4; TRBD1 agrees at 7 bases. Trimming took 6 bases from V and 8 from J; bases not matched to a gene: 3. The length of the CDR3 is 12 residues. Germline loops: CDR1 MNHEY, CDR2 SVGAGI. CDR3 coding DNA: TGTGCCAGCAGATACAGGGGCGAAAAACTGTTTTTT. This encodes CASRYRGEKLFF.

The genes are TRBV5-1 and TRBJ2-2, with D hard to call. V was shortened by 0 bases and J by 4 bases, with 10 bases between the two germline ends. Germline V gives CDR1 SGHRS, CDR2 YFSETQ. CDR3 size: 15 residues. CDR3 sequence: CASSLVRPGTGELFF. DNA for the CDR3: TGCGCCAGCAGCTTGGTGAGACCTGGCACCGGGGAGCTGTTTTTT.

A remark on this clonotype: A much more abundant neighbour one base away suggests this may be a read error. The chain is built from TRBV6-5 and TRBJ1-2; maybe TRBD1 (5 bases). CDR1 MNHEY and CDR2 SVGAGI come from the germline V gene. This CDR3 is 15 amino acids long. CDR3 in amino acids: CASSYLDTAGYGCTF. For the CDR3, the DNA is TGTGCCAGCAGTTACCTGGACACGGCGGGCTATGGCTGCACCTTC.

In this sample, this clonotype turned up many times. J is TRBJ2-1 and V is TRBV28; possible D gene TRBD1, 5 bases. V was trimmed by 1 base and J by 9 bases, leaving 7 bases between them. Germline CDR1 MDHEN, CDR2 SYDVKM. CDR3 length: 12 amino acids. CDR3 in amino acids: CASSLLRGEQFF. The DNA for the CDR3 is TGTGCCAGCAGTTTATTAAGGGGTGAGCAGTTCTTC.

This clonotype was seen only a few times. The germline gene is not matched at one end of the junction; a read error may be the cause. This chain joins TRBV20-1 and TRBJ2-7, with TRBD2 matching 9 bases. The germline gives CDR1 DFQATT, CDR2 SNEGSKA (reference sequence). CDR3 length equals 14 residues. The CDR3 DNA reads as TGCAGCGCTAGGGCCGGCGGGGGGGGGAGTGAGCAGTACTTC. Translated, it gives CSARAGGGGSEQYF.

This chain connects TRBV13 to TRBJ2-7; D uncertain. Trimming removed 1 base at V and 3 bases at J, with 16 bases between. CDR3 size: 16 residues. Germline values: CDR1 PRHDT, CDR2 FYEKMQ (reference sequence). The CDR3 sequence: CASSLEGAGSLYEQYF. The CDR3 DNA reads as TGTGCCAGCAGCTTAGAAGGAGCTGGCAGCCTCTACGAGCAGTACTTC. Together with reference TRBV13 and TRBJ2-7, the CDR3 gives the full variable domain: AAGVIQSPRHLIKEKRETATLKCYPIPRHDTVYWYQQGPGQDPQFLISFYEKMQSDKGSIPDRFSAQQFSDYHSELNMSSLELGDSALYFCASSLEGAGSLYEQYFGPGTRLTVT.

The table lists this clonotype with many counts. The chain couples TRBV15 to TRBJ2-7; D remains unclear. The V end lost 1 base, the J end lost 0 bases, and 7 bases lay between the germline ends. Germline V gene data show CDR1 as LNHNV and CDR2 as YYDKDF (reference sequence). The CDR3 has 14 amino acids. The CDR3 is CATSRGGDSYEQYF. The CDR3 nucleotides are TGTGCCACCAGCAGAGGTGGGGACTCCTACGAGCAGTACTTC.

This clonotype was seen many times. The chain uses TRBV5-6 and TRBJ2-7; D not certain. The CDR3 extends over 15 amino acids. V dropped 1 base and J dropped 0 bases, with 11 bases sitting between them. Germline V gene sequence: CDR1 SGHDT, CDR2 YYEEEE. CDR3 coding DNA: TGTGCCAGCAGCTTGACGCGGCAGGCCTCCTACGAGCAGTACTTC. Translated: CASSLTRQASYEQYF.